The source of this T cell receptor (beta chain) is a study of CD8 T cells in Susac syndrome. About the research overall: Patients with Susac syndrome were therapy-naive, on corticosteroids, or on intravenous immunoglobulin alone at blood draw. General study points: Detection of Susac-specific public clones gave 15 to 20 in total CD8+ repertoires and about five in CD8+ TEMRA repertoires.

Comment on this clonotype: Its matching antigen is unknown.

The CDR3 is 14 residues long. From germline, CDR1 is SQVTM and CDR2 ANQGSEA. V lost 3 bases, J lost 3 bases, and 6 bases stayed unmatched. After extraction with the RNeasy kit, roughly 0.45 to 1 ug of the RNA was reverse transcribed using random hexamers. The immunoSEQ assay covered 54 Vbeta and 13 Jbeta segments for CDR3. Each CDR3 protein is one row after TCRdb ran MiXCR on the immunoSEQ multiplex PCR reads. The data show some 110,000 distinct CDR3 sequences, 94% seen once. The rearrangement links TRBV29-1 to TRBJ2-5, with TRBD2 matching 8 bases. This receptor was obtained from a human donor with Susac syndrome. The specimen was CD8+ T cells from PBMCs. Here the CDR3 DNA reads TGCAGCGTTGAGGGCCTGCGGGGGGAAGAGACCCAGTACTTC. Amino acid sequence: CSVEGLRGEETQYF.